The clone carrying this T cell receptor beta chain was observed a handful of times. These data come from a study of early T cells in non-severe SARS-CoV-2 infection. The CDR3 has 13 residues. CDR1 is DFQATT, CDR2 SNEGSKA, per germline (reference sequence). V trimming: 5 bases; J trimming: 6 bases; junction bases outside the gene matches: 4. From the 5' RACE reads, TCRdb called clonotypes with MiXCR, one entry per CDR3 protein. This table has 65,000 to 90,000 distinct CDR3 sequences, more than 10% appearing once. The chain recombines TRBV20-1 with TRBJ2-1; 10 positions agree with TRBD1. Specimen: whole blood. The source is an adult who was a healthcare worker with PCR-confirmed SARS-CoV-2 infection or an uninfected control (not recorded which). DNA for the CDR3: TGCAGTGCTTGGAGGACAGGGGGCAATGAGCAGTTCTTC. Translated: CSAWRTGGNEQFF.